This T cell receptor beta chain was documented in a study of shared clonotypes between healthy human individuals. The germline V gene encodes CDR1 LGHNT and CDR2 FRNRAP. Between the trimmed V and J ends, which lost 6 bases and 13 bases, there was a span of 15 bases. The CDR3 spans 12 residues. Investigators spread the genomic DNA of each subset evenly over several immunoSEQ plates. Tens of thousands of T cell genomes (around 200 ng DNA) went into each sorted-subset replicate. Profiling relied on immunoSEQ multiplex PCR, and the TCRdb table lists in-frame clones only, not all of them. The profile covers around 2.1 million clones, with approximately 96% appearing a single time and 0.1% to 0.15% taken by the ten largest.

This chain connects TRBV12-5 to TRBJ2-2; D ambiguous. The sequenced sample was naive CD4+ T cells sorted from blood. Subset indicated: CD45RA+ positively selected. This receptor was identified in a man aged 18-30 years in good health. The CDR3 region has the DNA TGTGCTAGTGGGGAGACCGCCACCCCGCTGTTTTTT. Its translation: CASGETATPLFF. Combining the CDR3 with reference TRBV12-5 and TRBJ2-2 gives the whole variable domain DARVTQTPRHKVTEMGQEVTMRCQPILGHNTVFWYRQTMMQGLELLAYFRNRAPLDDSGMPKDRFSAEMPDATLATLKIQPSEPRDSAVYFCASGETATPLFFGEGSRLTVL.